This T cell receptor beta chain was sequenced during a study of T-cell reconstitution after alpha-beta-depleted transplantation in children. Researchers prepared the TCRbeta library using unique molecular identifiers, the study reports. TCRdb redid the calling of the PCR reads with MiXCR, one entry per CDR3 protein. The profile shows some 840,000 distinct CDR3 sequences, around 15% of them singletons. The germline CDR1 and CDR2 sequences are SGHRS and YFSETQ. V was pared by 1 base and J by 6 bases, with 8 bases of the junction left unmatched. The CDR3 length is 16 residues. In this sample, this clonotype turned up a few times.

The sequence came from a male patient aged 10-17 years who had a stem cell transplant for acute lymphoblastic leukemia, so the T cells may come from the graft donor. This rearrangement joins TRBV5-1 to TRBJ2-1; 9 positions match TRBD2. The sample here was PBMCs, mostly from graft donor cells, taken 360 days after TCRalphabeta/CD19-depleted stem cell transplant. CDR3 nucleotides: TGCGCCAGCAGCTTGTTGGCGGGAGGGAGCGGCAATGAGCAGTTCTTC. It yields the protein CASSLLAGGSGNEQFF.